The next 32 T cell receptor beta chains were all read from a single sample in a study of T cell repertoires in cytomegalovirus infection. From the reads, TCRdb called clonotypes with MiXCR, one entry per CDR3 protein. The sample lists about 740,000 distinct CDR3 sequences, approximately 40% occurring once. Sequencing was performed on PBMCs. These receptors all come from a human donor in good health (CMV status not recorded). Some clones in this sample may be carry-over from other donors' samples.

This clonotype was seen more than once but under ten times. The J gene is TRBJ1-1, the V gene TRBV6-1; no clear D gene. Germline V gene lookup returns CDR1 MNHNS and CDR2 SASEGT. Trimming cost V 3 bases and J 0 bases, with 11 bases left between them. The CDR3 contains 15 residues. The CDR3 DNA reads TGTGCCAGCAGTGATAGGGCCTTGATGAACACTGAAGCTTTCTTT. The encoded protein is CASSDRALMNTEAFF.

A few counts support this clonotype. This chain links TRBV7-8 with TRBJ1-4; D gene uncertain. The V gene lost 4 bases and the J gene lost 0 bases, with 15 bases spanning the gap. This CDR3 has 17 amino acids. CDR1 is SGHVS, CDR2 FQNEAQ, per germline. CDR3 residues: CASSSFPDPTTNEKLFF. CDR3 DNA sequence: TGTGCCAGCAGCTCTTTCCCCGACCCCACAACTAATGAAAAACTGTTTTTT.

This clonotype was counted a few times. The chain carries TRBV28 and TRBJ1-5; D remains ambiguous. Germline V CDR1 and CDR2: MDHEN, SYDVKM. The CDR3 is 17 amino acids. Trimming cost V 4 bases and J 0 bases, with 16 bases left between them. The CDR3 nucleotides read TGTGCCAGCAGTTCAAGGACCAAAACATATAGCAATCAGCCCCAGCATTTT. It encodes CASSSRTKTYSNQPQHF.

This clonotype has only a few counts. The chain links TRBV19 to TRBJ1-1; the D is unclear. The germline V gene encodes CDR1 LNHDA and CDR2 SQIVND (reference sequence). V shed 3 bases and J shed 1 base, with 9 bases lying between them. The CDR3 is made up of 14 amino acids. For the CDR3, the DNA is TGTGCCAGTAGTATTTCAGCTTGGAACACTGAAGCTTTCTTT. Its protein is CASSISAWNTEAFF.

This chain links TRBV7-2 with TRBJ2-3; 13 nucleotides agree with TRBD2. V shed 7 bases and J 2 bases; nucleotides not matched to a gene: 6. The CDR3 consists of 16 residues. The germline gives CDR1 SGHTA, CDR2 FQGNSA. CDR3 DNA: TGTGCCAGCAACTCCGGACTAGCGGGAGTCACAGATACGCAGTATTTT. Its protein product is CASNSGLAGVTDTQYF.

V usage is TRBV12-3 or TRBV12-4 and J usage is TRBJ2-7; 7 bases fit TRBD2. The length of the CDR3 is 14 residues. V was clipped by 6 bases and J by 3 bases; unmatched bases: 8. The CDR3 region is CASRDSGLDYEQYF. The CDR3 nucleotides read TGTGCCAGCAGAGACTCTGGACTAGACTACGAGCAGTACTTC.

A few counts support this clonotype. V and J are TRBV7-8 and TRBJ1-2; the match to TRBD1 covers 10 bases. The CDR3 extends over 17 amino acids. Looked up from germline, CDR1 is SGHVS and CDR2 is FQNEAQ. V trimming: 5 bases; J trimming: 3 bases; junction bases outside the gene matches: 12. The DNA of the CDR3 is TGTGCCAGCAGCCCAGAGCCGGGACAGGGGTACGACTATGGCTACACCTTC. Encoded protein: CASSPEPGQGYDYGYTF.

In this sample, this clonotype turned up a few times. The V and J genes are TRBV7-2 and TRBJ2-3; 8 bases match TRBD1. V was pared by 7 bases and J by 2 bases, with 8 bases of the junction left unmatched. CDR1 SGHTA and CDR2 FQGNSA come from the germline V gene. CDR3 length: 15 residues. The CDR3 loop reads CASILTGALTDTQYF. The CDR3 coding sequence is TGTGCCAGCATCCTGACAGGGGCACTCACAGATACGCAGTATTTT.

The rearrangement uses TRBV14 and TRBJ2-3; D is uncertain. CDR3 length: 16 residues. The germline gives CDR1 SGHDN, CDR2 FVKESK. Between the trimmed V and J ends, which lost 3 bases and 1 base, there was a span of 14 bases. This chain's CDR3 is CASSQPTVLGTDTQYF. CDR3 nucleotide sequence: TGTGCCAGCAGCCAGCCCACGGTTCTCGGCACAGATACGCAGTATTTT.

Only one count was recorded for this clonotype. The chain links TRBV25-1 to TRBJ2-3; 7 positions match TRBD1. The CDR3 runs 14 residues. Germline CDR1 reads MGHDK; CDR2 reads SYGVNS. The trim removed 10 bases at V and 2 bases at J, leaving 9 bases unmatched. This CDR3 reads CATQDRVLTDTQYF. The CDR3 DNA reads TGTGCCACCCAAGACAGGGTTCTCACAGATACGCAGTATTTT.

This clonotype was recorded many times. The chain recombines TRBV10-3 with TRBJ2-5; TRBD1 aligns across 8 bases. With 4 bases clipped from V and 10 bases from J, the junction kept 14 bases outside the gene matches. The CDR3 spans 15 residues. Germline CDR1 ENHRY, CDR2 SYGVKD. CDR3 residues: CAISGGDRIRPFQYF. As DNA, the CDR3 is TGTGCCATCAGTGGAGGGGACAGGATCCGACCGTTCCAGTACTTC.

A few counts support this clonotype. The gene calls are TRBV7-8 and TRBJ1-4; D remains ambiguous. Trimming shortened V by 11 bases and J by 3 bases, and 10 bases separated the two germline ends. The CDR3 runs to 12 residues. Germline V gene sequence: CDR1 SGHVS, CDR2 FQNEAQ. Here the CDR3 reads CACAESNEKLFF. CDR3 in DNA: TGTGCCTGTGCGGAGTCTAATGAAAAACTGTTTTTT.

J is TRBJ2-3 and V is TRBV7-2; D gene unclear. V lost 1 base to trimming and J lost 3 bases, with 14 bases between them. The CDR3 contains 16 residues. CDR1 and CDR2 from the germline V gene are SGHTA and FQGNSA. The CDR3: CASSLVGLRSTDTQYF. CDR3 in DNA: TGTGCCAGCAGCTTAGTGGGGTTAAGAAGTACAGATACGCAGTATTTT.

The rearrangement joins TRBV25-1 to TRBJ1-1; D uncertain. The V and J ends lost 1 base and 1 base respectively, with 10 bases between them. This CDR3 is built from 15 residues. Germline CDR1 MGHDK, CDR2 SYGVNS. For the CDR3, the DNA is TGTGCCAGCAGTGAATCGGGTTATCAGAACACTGAAGCTTTCTTT. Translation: CASSESGYQNTEAFF.

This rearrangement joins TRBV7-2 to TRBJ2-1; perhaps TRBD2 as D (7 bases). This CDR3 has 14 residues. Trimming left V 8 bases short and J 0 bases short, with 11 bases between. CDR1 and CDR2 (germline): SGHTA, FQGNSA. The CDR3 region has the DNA TGTGCCAGCGAAAGGGGGGGCTCCTACAATGAGCAGTTCTTC. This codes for CASERGGSYNEQFF. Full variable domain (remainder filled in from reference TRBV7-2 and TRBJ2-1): GAGVSQSPSNKVTEKGKDVELRCDPISGHTALYWYRQSLGQGLEFLIYFQGNSAPDKSGLPSDRFSAERTGGSVSTLTIQRTQQEDSAVYLCASERGGSYNEQFFGPGTRLTVL.

For the CDR3, the DNA is TGTGCCAGCAGTGGTACGGGACAGGACTTAATGAACACTGAAGCTTTCTTT. Translation: CASSGTGQDLMNTEAFF. The chain combines TRBV2 with TRBJ1-1; 8 nucleotides line up with TRBD1. Germline V CDR1 and CDR2: SNHLY, FYNNEI. Trimming removed 4 bases from V and 0 bases from J; junction bases left unmatched: 10. This CDR3 has 17 residues.

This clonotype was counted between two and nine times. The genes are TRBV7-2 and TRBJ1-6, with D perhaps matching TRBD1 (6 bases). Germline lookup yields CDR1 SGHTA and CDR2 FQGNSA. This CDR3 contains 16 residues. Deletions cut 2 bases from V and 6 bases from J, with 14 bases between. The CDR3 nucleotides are TGTGCCAGCAGCTTAATCTGGGGGCGCGGTAATTCACCCCTCCACTTT. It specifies CASSLIWGRGNSPLHF.

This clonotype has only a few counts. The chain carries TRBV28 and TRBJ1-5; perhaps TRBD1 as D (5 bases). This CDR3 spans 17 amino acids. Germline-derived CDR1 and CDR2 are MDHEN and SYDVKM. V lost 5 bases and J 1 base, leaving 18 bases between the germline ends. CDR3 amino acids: CASSPHQGVPSNQPQHF. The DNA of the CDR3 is TGTGCCAGCAGTCCCCACCAGGGAGTCCCGAGCAATCAGCCCCAGCATTTT.

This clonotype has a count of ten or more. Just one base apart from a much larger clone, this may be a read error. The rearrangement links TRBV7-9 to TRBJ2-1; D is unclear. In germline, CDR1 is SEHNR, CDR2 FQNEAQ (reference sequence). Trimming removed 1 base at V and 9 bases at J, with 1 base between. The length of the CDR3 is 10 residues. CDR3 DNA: TGTGCCAGCAGCTTAGTTGAGCAGTTCTTC. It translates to CASSLVEQFF.

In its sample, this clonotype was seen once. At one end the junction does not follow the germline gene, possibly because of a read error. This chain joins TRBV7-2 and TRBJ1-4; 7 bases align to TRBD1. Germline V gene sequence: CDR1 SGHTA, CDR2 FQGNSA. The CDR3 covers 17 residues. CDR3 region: CSSVPHVDRLKEEKLFF. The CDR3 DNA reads TGTTCCAGCGTCCCTCACGTGGACAGGCTAAAGGAGGAAAAACTGTTTTTT.

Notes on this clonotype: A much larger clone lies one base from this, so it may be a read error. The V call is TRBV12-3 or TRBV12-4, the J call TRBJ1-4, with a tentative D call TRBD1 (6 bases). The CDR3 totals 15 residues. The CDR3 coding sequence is TGTGCCAGCAGAGAAAAGGGCCTAGGGGGTGAAACACTGTTTTTT. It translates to CASREKGLGGETLFF.

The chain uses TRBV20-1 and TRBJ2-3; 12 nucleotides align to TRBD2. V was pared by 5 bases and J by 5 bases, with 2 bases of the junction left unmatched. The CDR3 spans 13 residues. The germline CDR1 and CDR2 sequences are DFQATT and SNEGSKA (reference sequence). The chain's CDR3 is CSAGGLAGDTQYF. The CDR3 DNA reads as TGCAGTGCTGGGGGACTAGCGGGAGATACGCAGTATTTT.

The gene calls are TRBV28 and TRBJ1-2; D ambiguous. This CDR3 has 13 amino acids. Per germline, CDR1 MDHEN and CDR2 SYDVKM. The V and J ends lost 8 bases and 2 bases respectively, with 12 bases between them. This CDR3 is CASLPGQNYGYTF. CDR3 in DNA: TGTGCCAGCCTACCCGGTCAGAACTATGGCTACACCTTC.

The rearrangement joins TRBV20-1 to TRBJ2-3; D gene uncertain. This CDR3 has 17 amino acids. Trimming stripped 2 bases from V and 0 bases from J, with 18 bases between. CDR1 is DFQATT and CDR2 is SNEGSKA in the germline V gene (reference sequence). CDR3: CSARRVITLTSTDTQYF. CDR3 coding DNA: TGCAGTGCTAGAAGGGTCATCACCTTGACTAGCACAGATACGCAGTATTTT.

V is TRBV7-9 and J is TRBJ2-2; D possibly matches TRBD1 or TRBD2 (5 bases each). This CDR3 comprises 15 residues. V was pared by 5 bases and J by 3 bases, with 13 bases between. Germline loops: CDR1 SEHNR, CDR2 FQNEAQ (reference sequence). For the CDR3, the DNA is TGTGCCAGCAGCGCCCGGGACGTAGACACCGGGGAGCTGTTTTTT. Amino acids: CASSARDVDTGELFF.

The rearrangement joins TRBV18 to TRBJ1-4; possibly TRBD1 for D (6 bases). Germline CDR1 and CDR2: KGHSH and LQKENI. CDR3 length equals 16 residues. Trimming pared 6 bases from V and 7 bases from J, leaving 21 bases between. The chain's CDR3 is CASSKDRDTAFEKLFF. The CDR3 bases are TGTGCCAGCTCGAAAGACCGGGACACGGCCTTTGAAAAACTGTTTTTT.

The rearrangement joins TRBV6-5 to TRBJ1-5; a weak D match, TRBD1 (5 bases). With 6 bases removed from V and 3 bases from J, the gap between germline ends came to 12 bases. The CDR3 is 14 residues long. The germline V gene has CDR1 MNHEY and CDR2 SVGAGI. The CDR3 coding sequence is TGTGCCAGCAGATCGCAGGGTTACAATCAGCCCCAGCATTTT. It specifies CASRSQGYNQPQHF.

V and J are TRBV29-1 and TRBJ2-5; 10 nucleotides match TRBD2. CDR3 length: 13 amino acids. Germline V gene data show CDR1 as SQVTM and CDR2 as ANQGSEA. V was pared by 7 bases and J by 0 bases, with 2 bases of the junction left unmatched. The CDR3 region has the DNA TGCAGCGCTAGCGGGGGACACCAAGAGACCCAGTACTTC. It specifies CSASGGHQETQYF.

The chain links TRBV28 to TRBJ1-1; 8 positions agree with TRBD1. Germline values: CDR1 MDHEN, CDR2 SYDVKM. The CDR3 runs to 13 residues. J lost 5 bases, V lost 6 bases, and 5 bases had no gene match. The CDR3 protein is CASRPTGVTEAFF. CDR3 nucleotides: TGTGCCAGCAGGCCGACAGGGGTTACTGAAGCTTTCTTT.

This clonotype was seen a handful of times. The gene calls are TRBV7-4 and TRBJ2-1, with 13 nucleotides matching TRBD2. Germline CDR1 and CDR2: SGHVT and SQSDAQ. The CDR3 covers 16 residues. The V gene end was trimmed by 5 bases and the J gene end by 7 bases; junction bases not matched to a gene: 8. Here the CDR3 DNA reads TGTGCCAGCAGCCAAGGACTAGCGGGAGTCGGGAATGAGCAGTTCTTC. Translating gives CASSQGLAGVGNEQFF.

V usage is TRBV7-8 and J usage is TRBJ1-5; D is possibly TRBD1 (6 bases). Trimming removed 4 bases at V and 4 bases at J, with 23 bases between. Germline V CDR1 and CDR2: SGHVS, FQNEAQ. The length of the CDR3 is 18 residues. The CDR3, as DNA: TGTGCCAGCAGCTCCGGTACCAGGGGCCCCTGGAGGAATCAGCCCCAGCATTTT. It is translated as CASSSGTRGPWRNQPQHF.

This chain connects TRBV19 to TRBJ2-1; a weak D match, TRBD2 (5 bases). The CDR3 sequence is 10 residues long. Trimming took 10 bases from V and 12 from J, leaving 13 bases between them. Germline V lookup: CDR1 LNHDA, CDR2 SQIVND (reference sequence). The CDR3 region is CATGSGRQFF. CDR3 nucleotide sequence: TGTGCCACCGGGTCGGGAAGGCAGTTCTTC.